The T cell receptor (beta chain) under discussion was sequenced for a study of T-cell memory formation after mild COVID-19. TCRdb re-analysed the 5' RACE reads in MiXCR, keeping a single row per CDR3 protein. The data hold approximately 400,000 distinct CDR3 sequences, with more than 20% observed a single time. This clonotype has a handful of counts. This TCR was recovered from an adult woman who had mild COVID-19 (a few samples of this study predate the infection). Cell type and time point are not known. The sequenced sample was PBMCs or a T cell subset sorted from them (not recorded which).

CDR3 coding DNA: TGTGCCTGGACGGAAGGTAACGAGCAGTACTTC. Translating gives CAWTEGNEQYF. The chain employs TRBV30 and TRBJ2-7; the D is unclear. Germline V CDR1 and CDR2: GTSNPN, SVGIG (reference sequence). The CDR3 covers 11 residues. V gave up 4 bases and J gave up 5 bases, with 9 bases separating them. Together with reference TRBV30 and TRBJ2-7, the CDR3 gives the full variable domain: SQTIHQWPATLVQPVGSPLSLECTVEGTSNPNLYWYRQAAGRGLQLLFYSVGIGQISSEVPQNLSASRPQDRQFILSSKKLLLSDSGFYLCAWTEGNEQYFGPGTRLTVT.